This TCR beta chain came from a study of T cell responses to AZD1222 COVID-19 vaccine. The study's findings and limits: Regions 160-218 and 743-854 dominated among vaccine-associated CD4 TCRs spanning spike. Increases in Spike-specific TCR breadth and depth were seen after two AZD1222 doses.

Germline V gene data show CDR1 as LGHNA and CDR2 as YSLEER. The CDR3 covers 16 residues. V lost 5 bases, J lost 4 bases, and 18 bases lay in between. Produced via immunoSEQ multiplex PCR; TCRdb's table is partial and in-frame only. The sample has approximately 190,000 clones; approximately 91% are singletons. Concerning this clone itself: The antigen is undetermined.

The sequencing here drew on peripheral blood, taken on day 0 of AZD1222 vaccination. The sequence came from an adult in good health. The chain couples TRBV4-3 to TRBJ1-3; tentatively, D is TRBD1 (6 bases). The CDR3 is CASSERGFSSGNTIYF. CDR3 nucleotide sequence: TGCGCCAGCAGCGAAAGGGGGTTTTCCTCAGGAAACACCATATATTTT.